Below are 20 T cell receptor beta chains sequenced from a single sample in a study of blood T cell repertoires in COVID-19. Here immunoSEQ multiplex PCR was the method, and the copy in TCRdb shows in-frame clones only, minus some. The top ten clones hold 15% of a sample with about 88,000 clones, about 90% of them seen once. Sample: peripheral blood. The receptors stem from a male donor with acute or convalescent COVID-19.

The CDR3 reads CASSQVITVNQPQHF. The DNA of the CDR3 is TGCGCCAGCAGCCAAGTAATTACGGTCAATCAGCCCCAGCATTTT. The chain recombines TRBV4-1 with TRBJ1-5; D is unclear. This CDR3 region has 15 residues. Germline V lookup: CDR1 MGHRA, CDR2 YSYEKL. V was shortened by 1 base and J by 3 bases, with 10 bases between the two germline ends.

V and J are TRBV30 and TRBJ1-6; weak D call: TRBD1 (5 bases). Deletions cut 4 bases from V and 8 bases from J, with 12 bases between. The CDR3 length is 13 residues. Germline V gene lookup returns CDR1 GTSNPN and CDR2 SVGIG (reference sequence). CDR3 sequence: CAWNQVGDSPLHF. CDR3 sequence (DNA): TGTGCCTGGAACCAAGTAGGGGATTCACCCCTCCACTTT. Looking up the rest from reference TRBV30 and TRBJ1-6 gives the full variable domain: SQTIHQWPATLVQPVGSPLSLECTVEGTSNPNLYWYRQAAGRGLQLLFYSVGIGQISSEVPQNLSASRPQDRQFILSSKKLLLSDSGFYLCAWNQVGDSPLHFGNGTRLTVT.

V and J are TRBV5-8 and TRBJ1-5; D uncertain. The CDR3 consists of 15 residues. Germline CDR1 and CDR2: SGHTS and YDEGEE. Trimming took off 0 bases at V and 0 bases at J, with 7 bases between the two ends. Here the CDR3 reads CASSLGGDSNQPQHF. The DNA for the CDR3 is TGTGCCAGCAGCTTGGGTGGAGATAGCAATCAGCCCCAGCATTTT. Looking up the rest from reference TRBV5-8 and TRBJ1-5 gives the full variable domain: EAGVTQSPTHLIKTRGQQATLRCSPISGHTSVYWYQQALGLGLQFLLWYDEGEERNRGNFPPRFSGRQFPNYSSELNVNALELEDSALYLCASSLGGDSNQPQHFGDGTRLSIL.

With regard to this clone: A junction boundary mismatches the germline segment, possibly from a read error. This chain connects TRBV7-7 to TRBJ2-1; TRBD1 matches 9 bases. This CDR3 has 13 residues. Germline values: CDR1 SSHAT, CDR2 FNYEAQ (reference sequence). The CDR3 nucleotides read TGTGCTAGCAGCCCGGGACAGGGCAATGAGCAGTTCTTC. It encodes CASSPGQGNEQFF.

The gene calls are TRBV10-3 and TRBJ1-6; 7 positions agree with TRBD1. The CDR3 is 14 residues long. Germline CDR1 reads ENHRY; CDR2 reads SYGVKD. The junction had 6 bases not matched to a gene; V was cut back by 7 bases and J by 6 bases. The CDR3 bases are TGTGCCATCAAACCGGGACAGAGTAATTCACCCCTCCACTTT. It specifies CAIKPGQSNSPLHF.

The CDR3 spells CASSEGTSPGSPLHF. The DNA for the CDR3 is TGTGCCAGCAGTGAAGGGACTTCCCCCGGTTCACCCCTCCACTTT. This chain connects TRBV2 to TRBJ1-6, with D hard to call. The CDR3 is 15 residues long. Trimming cost V 1 base and J 9 bases, with 13 bases left between them. The germline V gene encodes CDR1 SNHLY and CDR2 FYNNEI.

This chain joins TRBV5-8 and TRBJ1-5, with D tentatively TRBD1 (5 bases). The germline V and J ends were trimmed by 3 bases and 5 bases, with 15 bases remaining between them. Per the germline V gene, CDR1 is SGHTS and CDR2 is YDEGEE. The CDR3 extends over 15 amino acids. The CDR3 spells CASSSSGGMDQPQHF. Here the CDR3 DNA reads TGTGCCAGCAGCTCCTCGGGGGGGATGGATCAGCCCCAGCATTTT.

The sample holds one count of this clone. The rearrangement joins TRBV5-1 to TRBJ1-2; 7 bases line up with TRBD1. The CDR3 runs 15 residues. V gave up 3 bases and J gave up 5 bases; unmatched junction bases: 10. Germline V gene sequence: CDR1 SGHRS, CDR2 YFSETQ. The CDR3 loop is CASSSGETGFYGYTF. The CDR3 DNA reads TGCGCCAGCAGCTCGGGAGAGACAGGGTTTTATGGCTACACCTTC. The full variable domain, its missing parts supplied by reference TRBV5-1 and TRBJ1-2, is KAGVTQTPRYLIKTRGQQVTLSCSPISGHRSVSWYQQTPGQGLQFLFEYFSETQRNKGNFPGRFSGRQFSNSRSEMNVSTLELGDSALYLCASSSGETGFYGYTFGSGTRLTVV.

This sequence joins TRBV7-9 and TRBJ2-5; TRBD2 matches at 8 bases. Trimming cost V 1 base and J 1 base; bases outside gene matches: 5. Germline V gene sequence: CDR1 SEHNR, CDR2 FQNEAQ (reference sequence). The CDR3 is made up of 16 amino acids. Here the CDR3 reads CASSLVSGGRQETQYF. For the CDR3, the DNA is TGTGCCAGCAGCTTAGTGAGCGGGGGCCGCCAAGAGACCCAGTACTTC.

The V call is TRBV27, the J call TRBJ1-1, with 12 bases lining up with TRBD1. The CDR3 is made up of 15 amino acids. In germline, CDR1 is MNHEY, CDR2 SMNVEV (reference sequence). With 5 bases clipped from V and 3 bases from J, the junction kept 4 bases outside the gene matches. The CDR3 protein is CASSGDRGLYTEAFF. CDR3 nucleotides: TGTGCCAGCAGTGGGGACAGGGGGCTCTACACTGAAGCTTTCTTT.

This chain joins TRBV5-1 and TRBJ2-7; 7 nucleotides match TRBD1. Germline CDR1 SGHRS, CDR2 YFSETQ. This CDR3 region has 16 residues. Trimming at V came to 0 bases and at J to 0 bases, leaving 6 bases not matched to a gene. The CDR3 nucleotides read TGCGCCAGCAGCTTGGCGACAGGGAAGATCTCCTACGAGCAGTACTTC. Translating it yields CASSLATGKISYEQYF.

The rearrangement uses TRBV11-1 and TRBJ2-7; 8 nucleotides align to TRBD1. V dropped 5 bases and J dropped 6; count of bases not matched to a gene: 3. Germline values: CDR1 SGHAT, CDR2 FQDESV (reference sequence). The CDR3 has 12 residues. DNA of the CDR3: TGTGCCAGCAGCCGAGACAGGGGCGAGCAGTACTTC. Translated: CASSRDRGEQYF.

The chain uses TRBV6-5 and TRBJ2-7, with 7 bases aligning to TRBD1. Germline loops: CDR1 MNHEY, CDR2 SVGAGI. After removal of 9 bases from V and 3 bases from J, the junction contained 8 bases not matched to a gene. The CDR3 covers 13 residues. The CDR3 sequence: CASVPGQLYEQYF. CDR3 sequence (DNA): TGTGCCAGTGTTCCGGGACAGCTCTACGAGCAGTACTTC.

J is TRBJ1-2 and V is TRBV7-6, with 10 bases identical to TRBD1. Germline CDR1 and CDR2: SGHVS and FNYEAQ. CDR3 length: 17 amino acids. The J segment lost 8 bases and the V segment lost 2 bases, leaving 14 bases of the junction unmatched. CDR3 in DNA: TGTGCCAGCAGCTTAATGGGGGTGGGGACAGGGGCGAGCGGCTACACCTTC. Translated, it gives CASSLMGVGTGASGYTF.

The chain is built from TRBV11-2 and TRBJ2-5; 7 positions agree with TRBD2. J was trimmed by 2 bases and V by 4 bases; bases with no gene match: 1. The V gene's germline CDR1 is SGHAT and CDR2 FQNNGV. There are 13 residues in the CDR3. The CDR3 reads CASSSGLQETQYF. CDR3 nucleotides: TGTGCCAGCAGCTCGGGACTACAAGAGACCCAGTACTTC. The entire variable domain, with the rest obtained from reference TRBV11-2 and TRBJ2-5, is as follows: EAGVAQSPRYKIIEKRQSVAFWCNPISGHATLYWYQQILGQGPKLLIQFQNNGVVDDSQLPKDRFSAERLKGVDSTLKIQPAKLEDSAVYLCASSSGLQETQYFGPGTRLLVL.

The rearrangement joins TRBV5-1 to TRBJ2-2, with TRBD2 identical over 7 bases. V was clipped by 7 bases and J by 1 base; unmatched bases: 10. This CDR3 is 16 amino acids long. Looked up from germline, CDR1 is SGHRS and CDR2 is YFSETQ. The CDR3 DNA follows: TGCGCCAGCGCCAGAACAGCGGGAAAGAACACCGGGGAGCTGTTTTTT. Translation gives CASARTAGKNTGELFF. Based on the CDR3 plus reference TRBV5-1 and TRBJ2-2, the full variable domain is KAGVTQTPRYLIKTRGQQVTLSCSPISGHRSVSWYQQTPGQGLQFLFEYFSETQRNKGNFPGRFSGRQFSNSRSEMNVSTLELGDSALYLCASARTAGKNTGELFFGEGSRLTVL.

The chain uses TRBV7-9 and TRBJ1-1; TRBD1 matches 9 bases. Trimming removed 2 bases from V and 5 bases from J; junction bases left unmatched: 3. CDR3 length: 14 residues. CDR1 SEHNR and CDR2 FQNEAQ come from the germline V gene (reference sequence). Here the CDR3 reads CASSLIGTGTEAFF. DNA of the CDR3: TGTGCCAGCAGCTTAATCGGGACAGGGACTGAAGCTTTCTTT.

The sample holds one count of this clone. CDR3 sequence reads: CASSPTEAPNSPLHF. The CDR3, as DNA: TGTGCCAGCAGCCCCACGGAGGCCCCGAATTCACCCCTCCACTTT. The chain couples TRBV25-1 to TRBJ1-6; D remains ambiguous. The germline gives CDR1 MGHDK, CDR2 SYGVNS. The CDR3 totals 15 residues. The V gene lost 6 bases and the J gene lost 7 bases, with 16 bases spanning the gap.

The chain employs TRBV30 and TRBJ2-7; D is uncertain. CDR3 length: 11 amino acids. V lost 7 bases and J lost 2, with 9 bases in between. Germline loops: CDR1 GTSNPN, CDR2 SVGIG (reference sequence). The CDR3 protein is CASQTAYEQYF. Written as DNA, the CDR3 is TGTGCCTCCCAAACTGCCTACGAGCAGTACTTC.

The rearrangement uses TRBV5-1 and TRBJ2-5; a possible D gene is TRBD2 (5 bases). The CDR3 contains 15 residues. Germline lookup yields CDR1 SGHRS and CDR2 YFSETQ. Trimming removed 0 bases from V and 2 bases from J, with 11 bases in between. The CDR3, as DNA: TGCGCCAGCAGCTTGGTCGCTAGCAGGCAAGAGACCCAGTACTTC. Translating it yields CASSLVASRQETQYF.